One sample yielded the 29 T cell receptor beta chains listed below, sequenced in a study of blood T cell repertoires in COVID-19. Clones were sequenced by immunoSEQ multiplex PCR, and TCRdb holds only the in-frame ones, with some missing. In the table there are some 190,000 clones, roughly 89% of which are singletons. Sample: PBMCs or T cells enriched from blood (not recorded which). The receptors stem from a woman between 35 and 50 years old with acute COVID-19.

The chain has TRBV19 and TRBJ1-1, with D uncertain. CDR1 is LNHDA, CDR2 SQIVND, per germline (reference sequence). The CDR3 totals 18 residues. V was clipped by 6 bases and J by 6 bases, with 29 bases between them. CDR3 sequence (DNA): TGTGCCAGTAGCCCTCTGGCCCCCGGACTGTCAGAAGTGGCTGAAGCTTTCTTT. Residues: CASSPLAPGLSEVAEAFF.

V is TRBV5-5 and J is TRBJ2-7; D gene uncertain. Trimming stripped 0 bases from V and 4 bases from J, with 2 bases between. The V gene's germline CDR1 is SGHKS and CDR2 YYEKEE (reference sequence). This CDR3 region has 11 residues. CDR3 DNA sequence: TGTGCCAGCAGCTTGGCGTACGAGCAGTACTTC. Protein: CASSLAYEQYF.

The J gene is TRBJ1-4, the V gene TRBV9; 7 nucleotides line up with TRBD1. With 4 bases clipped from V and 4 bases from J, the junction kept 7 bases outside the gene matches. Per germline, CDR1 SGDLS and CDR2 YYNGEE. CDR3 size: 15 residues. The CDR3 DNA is TGTGCCAGCAGCCGGGGGACAGACTATAATGAAAAACTGTTTTTT. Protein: CASSRGTDYNEKLFF.

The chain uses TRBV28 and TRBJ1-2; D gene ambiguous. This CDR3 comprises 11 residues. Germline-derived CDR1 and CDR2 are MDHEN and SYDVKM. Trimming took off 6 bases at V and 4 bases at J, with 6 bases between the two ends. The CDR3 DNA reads TGTGCCAGCAGCTCCCTCTATGGCTACACCTTC. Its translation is CASSSLYGYTF.

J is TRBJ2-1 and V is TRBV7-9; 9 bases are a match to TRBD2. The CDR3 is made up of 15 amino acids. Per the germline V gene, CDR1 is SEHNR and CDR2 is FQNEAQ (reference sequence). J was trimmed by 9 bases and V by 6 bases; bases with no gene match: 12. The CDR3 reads CASSKKREALSEQFF. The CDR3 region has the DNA TGTGCCAGCAGTAAAAAGCGGGAGGCATTGAGTGAGCAGTTCTTC. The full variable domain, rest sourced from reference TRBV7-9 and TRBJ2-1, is DTGVSQNPRHKITKRGQNVTFRCDPISEHNRLYWYRQTLGQGPEFLTYFQNEAQLEKSRLLSDRFSAERPKGSFSTLEIQRTEQGDSAMYLCASSKKREALSEQFFGPGTRLTVL.

The CDR3, as DNA: TGTGCCAGCAGCGCATGGACATCCGCACGGGAAAAACTGTTTTTT. Its translation: CASSAWTSAREKLFF. The rearrangement joins TRBV11-2 to TRBJ1-4; possibly TRBD1 for D (5 bases). Trimming shortened V by 5 bases and J by 8 bases, and 18 bases separated the two germline ends. CDR1 and CDR2 (germline): SGHAT, FQNNGV. The CDR3 spans 15 residues.

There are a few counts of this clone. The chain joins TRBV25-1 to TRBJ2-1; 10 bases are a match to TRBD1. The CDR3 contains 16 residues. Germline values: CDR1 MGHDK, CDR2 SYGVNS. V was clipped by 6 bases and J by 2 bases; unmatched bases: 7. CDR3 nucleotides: TGTGCCAGCAGACGGGGGACAGGGGAAGCCTACAATGAGCAGTTCTTC. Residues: CASRRGTGEAYNEQFF.

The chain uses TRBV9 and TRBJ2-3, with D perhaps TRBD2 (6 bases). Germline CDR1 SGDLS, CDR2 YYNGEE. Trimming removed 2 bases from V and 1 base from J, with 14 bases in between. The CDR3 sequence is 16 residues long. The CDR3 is CASSVSRGFGTDTQYF. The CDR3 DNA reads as TGTGCCAGCAGCGTTTCCCGGGGGTTCGGCACAGATACGCAGTATTTT.

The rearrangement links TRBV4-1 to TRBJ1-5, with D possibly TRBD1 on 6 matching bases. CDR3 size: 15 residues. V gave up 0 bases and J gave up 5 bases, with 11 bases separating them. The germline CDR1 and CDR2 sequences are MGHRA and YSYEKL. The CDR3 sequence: CASSQDQGSDQPQHF. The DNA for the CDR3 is TGCGCCAGCAGCCAAGATCAGGGGTCCGATCAGCCCCAGCATTTT.

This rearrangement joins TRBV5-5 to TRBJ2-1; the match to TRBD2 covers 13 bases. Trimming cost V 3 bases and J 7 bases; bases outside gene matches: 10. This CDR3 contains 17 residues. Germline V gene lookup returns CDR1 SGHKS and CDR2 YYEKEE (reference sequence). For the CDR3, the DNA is TGTGCCAGCAGCTCATACCTTACTAGCGGGAGGGCGAATGAGCAGTTCTTC. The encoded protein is CASSSYLTSGRANEQFF.

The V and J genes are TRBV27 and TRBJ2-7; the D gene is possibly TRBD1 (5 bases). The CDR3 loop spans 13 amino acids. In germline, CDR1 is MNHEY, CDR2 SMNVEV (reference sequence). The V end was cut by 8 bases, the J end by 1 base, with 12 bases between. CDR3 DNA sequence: TGTGCCAGCTCCGACAGAGTATCCTACGAGCAGTACTTC. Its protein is CASSDRVSYEQYF.

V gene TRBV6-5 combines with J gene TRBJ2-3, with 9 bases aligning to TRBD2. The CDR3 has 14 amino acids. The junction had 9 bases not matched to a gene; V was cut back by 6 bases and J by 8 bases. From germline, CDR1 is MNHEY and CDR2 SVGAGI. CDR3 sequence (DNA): TGTGCCAGCAGGTGGGCTAGCGGGGAGAGTACGCAGTATTTT. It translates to CASRWASGESTQYF.

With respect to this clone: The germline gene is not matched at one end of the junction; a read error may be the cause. The CDR3 reads CASTQRQPGANVLTF. DNA for the CDR3: TGTGCCAGCACCCAAAGACAGCCCGGGGCCAACGTCCTGACTTTC. The chain is built from TRBV3-1 (or the pseudogene TRBV3-2) and TRBJ2-6; D is possibly TRBD1 (5 bases). The CDR3 runs to 15 residues. Germline loops: CDR1 LGHDT, CDR2 YNNKEL (reference sequence).

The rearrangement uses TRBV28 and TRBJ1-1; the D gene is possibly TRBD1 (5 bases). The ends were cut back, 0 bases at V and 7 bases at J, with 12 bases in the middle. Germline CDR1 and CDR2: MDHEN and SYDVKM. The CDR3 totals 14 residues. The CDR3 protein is CASSLWLGGVEAFF. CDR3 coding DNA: TGTGCCAGCAGTTTATGGTTGGGAGGGGTTGAAGCTTTCTTT.

The CDR3 reads CASSTRQGGSGSYEQYF. The CDR3 nucleotides read TGCGCCAGCAGCACCCGGCAAGGGGGCTCTGGCTCCTACGAGCAGTACTTC. The J gene is TRBJ2-7, the V gene TRBV5-1; 7 bases fit TRBD1. Germline CDR1 is SGHRS and CDR2 is YFSETQ. J lost 0 bases, V lost 4 bases, and 13 bases had no gene match. This CDR3 has 17 residues.

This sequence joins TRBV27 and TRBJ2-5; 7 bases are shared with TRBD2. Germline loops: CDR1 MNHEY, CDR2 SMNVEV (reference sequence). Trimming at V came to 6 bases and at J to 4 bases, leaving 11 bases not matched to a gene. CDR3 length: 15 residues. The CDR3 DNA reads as TGTGCCAGCAGCCAACTAGCGTCGGGAGGAGAGACCCAGTACTTC. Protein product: CASSQLASGGETQYF.

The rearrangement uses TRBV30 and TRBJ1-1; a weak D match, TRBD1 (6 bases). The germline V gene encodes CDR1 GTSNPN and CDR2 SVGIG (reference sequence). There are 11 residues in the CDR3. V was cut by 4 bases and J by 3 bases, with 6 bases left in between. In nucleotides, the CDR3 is TGTGCCTGGAACAGGGACACTGAAGCTTTCTTT. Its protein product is CAWNRDTEAFF.

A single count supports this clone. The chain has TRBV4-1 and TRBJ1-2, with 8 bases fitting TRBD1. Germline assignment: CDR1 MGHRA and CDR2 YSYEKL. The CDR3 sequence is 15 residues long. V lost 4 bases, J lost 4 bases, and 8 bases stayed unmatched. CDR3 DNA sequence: TGCGCCAGCAGCCTGACAGGGGACCCGAGCTATGGCTACACCTTC. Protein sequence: CASSLTGDPSYGYTF.

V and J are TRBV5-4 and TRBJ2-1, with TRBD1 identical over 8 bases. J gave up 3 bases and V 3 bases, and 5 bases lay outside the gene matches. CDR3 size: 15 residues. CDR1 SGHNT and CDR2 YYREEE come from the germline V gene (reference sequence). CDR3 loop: CASSSWTGLYNEQFF. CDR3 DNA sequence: TGTGCCAGCAGCTCATGGACAGGGCTCTACAATGAGCAGTTCTTC. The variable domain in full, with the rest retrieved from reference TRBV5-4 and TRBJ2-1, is ETGVTQSPTHLIKTRGQQVTLRCSSQSGHNTVSWYQQALGQGPQFIFQYYREEENGRGNFPPRFSGLQFPNYSSELNVNALELDDSALYLCASSSWTGLYNEQFFGPGTRLTVL.

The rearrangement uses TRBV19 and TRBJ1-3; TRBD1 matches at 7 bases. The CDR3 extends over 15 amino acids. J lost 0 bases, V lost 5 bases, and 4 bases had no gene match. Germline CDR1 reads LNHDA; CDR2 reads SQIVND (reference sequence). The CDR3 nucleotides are TGTGCCAGTAGTTTCCAGGGGGTCTCTGGAAACACCATATATTTT. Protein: CASSFQGVSGNTIYF.

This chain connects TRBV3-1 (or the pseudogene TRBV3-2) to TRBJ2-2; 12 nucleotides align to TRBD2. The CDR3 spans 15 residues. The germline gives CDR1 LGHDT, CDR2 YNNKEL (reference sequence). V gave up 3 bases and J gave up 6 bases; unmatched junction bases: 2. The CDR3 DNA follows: TGTGCCAGCAGCCAGACTAGCGGGGGTCCCGGGGAGCTGTTTTTT. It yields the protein CASSQTSGGPGELFF.

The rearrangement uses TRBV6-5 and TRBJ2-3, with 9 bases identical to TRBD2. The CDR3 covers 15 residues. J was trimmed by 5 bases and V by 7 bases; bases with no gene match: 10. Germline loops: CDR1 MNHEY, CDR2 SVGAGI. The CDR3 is CASTPRGGVGDTQYF. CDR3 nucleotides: TGTGCCAGCACCCCTCGCGGGGGGGTTGGAGATACGCAGTATTTT.

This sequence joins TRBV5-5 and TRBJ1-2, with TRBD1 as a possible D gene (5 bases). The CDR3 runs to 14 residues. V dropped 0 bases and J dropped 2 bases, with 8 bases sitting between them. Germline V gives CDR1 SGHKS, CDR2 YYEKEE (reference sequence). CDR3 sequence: CASSLDSGNYGYTF. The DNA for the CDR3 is TGTGCCAGCAGCTTGGATTCAGGGAACTATGGCTACACCTTC.

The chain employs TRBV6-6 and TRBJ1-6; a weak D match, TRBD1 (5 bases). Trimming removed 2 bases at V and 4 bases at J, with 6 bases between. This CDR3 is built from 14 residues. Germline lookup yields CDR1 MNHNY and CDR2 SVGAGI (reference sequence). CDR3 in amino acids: CASSYGTYNSPLHF. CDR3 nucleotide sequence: TGTGCCAGCAGTTACGGGACTTATAATTCACCCCTCCACTTT.

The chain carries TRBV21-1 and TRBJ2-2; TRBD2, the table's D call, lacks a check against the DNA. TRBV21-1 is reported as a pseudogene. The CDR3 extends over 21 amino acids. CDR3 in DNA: TGTGCCAGCACCCGGACTAGCGGGGCTTGCCTCGACCCCTCGAACACCGGGGAGCTGTTTTTT. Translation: CASTRTSGACLDPSNTGELFF.

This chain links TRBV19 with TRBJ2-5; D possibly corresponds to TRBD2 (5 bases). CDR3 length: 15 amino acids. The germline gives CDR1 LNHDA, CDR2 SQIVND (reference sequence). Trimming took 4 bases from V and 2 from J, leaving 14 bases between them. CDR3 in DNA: TGTGCCAGTAGTAACCCCTCCGAGGGACAAGAGACCCAGTACTTC. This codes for CASSNPSEGQETQYF.

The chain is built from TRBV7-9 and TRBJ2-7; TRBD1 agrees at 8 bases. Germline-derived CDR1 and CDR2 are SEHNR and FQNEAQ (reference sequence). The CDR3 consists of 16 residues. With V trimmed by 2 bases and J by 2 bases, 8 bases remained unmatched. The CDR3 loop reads CASSLLGQGPTYEQYF. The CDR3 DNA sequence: TGTGCCAGCAGCTTACTCGGACAGGGTCCAACCTACGAGCAGTACTTC.

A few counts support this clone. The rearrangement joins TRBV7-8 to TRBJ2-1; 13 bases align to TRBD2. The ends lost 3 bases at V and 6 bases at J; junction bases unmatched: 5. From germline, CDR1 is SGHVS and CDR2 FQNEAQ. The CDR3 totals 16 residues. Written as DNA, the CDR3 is TGTGCCAGCAGCTTTCCGGGACTAGCGGGAATCAATGAGCAGTTCTTC. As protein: CASSFPGLAGINEQFF.

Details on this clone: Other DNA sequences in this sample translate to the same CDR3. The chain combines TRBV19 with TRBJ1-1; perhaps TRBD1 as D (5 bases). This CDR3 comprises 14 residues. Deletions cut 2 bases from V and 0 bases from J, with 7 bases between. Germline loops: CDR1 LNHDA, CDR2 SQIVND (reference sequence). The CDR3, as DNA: TGTGCCAGTAGTATACGGGGGTTGAACACTGAAGCTTTCTTT. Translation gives CASSIRGLNTEAFF.